The 26 T cell receptor beta chains listed next were all sequenced from one sample in a study of molecular identifiers for immune sequencing clone quantification. TCRdb reprocessed the PCR reads via MiXCR and lists one record per CDR3 protein. In the table there are some 680,000 distinct CDR3 sequences, about 25% of which are singletons. The sample comprised naive CD8+ T cells from blood, with Jurkat cell RNA spiked in. Subset denoted: FACS-sorted CD8+CD4-CCR7+CD45RA+ naive T cells. These receptor sequences come from a human donor in good health. Some libraries in this study had Jurkat cell RNA spiked in.

This clonotype was counted between two and nine times. The rearrangement joins TRBV19 to TRBJ1-6; D gene uncertain. Trimming took 5 bases from V and 2 from J, leaving 16 bases between them. This CDR3 has 17 amino acids. The germline V gene encodes CDR1 LNHDA and CDR2 SQIVND (reference sequence). CDR3 sequence (DNA): TGTGCCAGTAGTCCCCGGAGGGCTCGTCCCTATAATTCACCCCTCCACTTT. This gives the protein CASSPRRARPYNSPLHF.

Regarding this clonotype: A much more abundant neighbour one base away suggests this may be a read error. The chain is built from TRBV6-2 or TRBV6-3 and TRBJ1-5; a weak D match, TRBD1 (5 bases). The CDR3 extends over 15 amino acids. Trimming took off 8 bases at V and 2 bases at J, with 16 bases between the two ends. Germline values: CDR1 MNHEY, CDR2 SVGEGT. The DNA of the CDR3 is TGTGCCAGCCCCACCCGGGGGTACGGCAATCAGCCCCAGCATTTT. Amino acids: CASPTRGYGNQPQHF.

This clonotype was seen at least ten times. The gene calls are TRBV9 and TRBJ2-3; possibly TRBD2 for D (6 bases). The V gene lost 2 bases and the J gene lost 0 bases, with 10 bases spanning the gap. CDR3 length: 15 amino acids. In germline, CDR1 is SGDLS, CDR2 YYNGEE. CDR3 nucleotides: TGTGCCAGCAGCGTTAGCGGCTATAGCACAGATACGCAGTATTTT. Translated, it gives CASSVSGYSTDTQYF.

The chain is built from TRBV6-2 or TRBV6-3 and TRBJ2-7, with D unresolved. Germline CDR1 MNHEY, CDR2 SVGEGT. The CDR3 sequence is 15 residues long. This chain's CDR3 is CTRSYEARLDYEQYF. In DNA form, the CDR3 reads TGTACCCGCAGTTACGAGGCCAGGTTAGACTACGAGCAGTACTTC.

This clonotype was seen once. The chain combines TRBV27 with TRBJ2-2, with a tentative D call TRBD1 (5 bases). V was trimmed by 8 bases and J by 3 bases, leaving 13 bases between them. The germline CDR1 and CDR2 sequences are MNHEY and SMNVEV (reference sequence). This CDR3 has 14 residues. The CDR3 is CASVLQGHTGELFF. CDR3 sequence (DNA): TGTGCCAGCGTTCTTCAGGGTCACACCGGGGAGCTGTTTTTT.

This clonotype turned up a few times. The chain couples TRBV21-1 to TRBJ2-3; TRBD1 reflects the table's D call only, with no check against the DNA. TRBV21-1 is a pseudogene locus. The CDR3 totals 15 residues. This CDR3 reads CASKPPGRLLDTQYF. DNA of the CDR3: TGTGCCAGCAAACCCCCCGGGAGGCTGTTAGATACGCAGTATTTT.

This clonotype was detected many times. The rearrangement uses TRBV2 and TRBJ1-4; D uncertain. V was cut by 3 bases and J by 2 bases, with 16 bases left in between. The CDR3 spans 17 residues. In germline, CDR1 is SNHLY, CDR2 FYNNEI. The CDR3 DNA reads TGTGCCAGCAGTGACGACGACCAGGCTTCGACTAATGAAAAACTGTTTTTT. It specifies CASSDDDQASTNEKLFF.

There are many counts of this clonotype. The J gene is TRBJ2-7, the V gene TRBV5-4, with TRBD1 matching over 8 bases. V trimming: 7 bases; J trimming: 3 bases; junction bases outside the gene matches: 9. This CDR3 comprises 14 residues. Germline CDR1 is SGHNT and CDR2 is YYREEE (reference sequence). The CDR3 is CASGDRTRDYEQYF. As DNA, the CDR3 is TGTGCCAGCGGGGACAGGACGAGAGACTACGAGCAGTACTTC.

The rearrangement links TRBV12-2 to TRBJ2-4. TRBV12-2 is a known pseudogene. This CDR3 region has 16 residues. The CDR3: CASRLGTVTAKNIQYF. As DNA, the CDR3 is TGTGCAAGTCGCTTAGGAACTGTGACGGCCAAAAACATTCAGTACTTC.

This clonotype has ten or more counts. This chain joins TRBV4-3 and TRBJ2-3; no clear D. Germline V gives CDR1 LGHNA, CDR2 YSLEER. V was cut by 0 bases and J by 0 bases, with 7 bases left in between. This CDR3 region has 15 residues. CDR3 in DNA: TGCGCCAGCAGCCAAGATCCCCGAAGCACAGATACGCAGTATTTT. Its translation is CASSQDPRSTDTQYF.

This clonotype was counted once. A read error is possible here, since a much larger clone lies one base away. The genes are TRBV7-9 and TRBJ1-3; unclear D gene. The germline V gene encodes CDR1 SEHNR and CDR2 FQNEAQ (reference sequence). There are 16 residues in the CDR3. CDR3 in amino acids: CVSSLALRNSGNTIYF. The CDR3, as DNA: TGTGTCAGCAGCTTAGCGCTAAGGAACTCTGGAAACACCATATATTTT.

Concerning this clonotype: A read error may be the cause here, since a much bigger clone is one base away. The conserved final phenylalanine or tryptophan is absent from the CDR3, which likely points to a read error. This rearrangement joins TRBV7-2 to TRBJ2-1; D is ambiguous. V gave up 1 base and J gave up 5 bases, with 3 bases separating them. CDR3 length equals 12 residues. CDR1 and CDR2 from the germline V gene are SGHTA and FQGNSA. CDR3 nucleotide sequence: TGTGCCAGCAGCTTAGTGGACAATGAGCAGTTCTTA. Its protein is CASSLVDNEQFL.

As regards this clonotype: It may be a read error: a sequence one base away is much more abundant. The final CDR3 position lacks the conserved phenylalanine or tryptophan, pointing to a likely read error. The V call is TRBV7-6, the J call TRBJ1-1; unclear D gene. Trimming left V 1 base short and J 5 bases short, with 8 bases between. Germline CDR1 is SGHVS and CDR2 is FNYEAQ. CDR3 length: 13 amino acids. DNA for the CDR3: TGTGCCAGCAGCTTAGGTTCTGCGACTGAAGCTTTCCTT. Encoded protein: CASSLGSATEAFL.

For this clonotype: At one boundary the junction diverges from the germline segment, which might be a read error. This chain connects TRBV14 to TRBJ1-2; D not resolved. CDR1 and CDR2 from the germline V gene are SGHDN and FVKESK. CDR3 size: 11 residues. CDR3 DNA sequence: TGTGCCAGCAGCCAAACCTATGGCTACCCCTTC. Translating gives CASSQTYGYPF.

Concerning this clonotype itself: Since a much larger clone is just one base distant, this may be a read error. This chain joins TRBV29-1 and TRBJ1-6; D remains ambiguous. The CDR3 spans 14 residues. CDR1 SQVTM and CDR2 ANQGSEA come from the germline V gene. The CDR3 region has the DNA TGCAGCGCTGAGGTGGGCTCCTATAATTCACACCTCCACTTT. This sequence encodes CSAEVGSYNSHLHF.

Worth noting for this clonotype: This could be a read error, since a much larger clone is one nucleotide away. CDR3 sequence (DNA): TGTGCCAGCAGCCCCTCCTCGACCGACGAGACCCAGTACTTC. It is translated as CASSPSSTDETQYF. The chain carries TRBV7-9 and TRBJ2-5; D call uncertain. Trimming cost V 5 bases and J 5 bases, with 15 bases left between them. CDR1 is SEHNR and CDR2 is FQNEAQ in the germline V gene (reference sequence). This CDR3 region has 14 residues. Complete variable domain (other parts from reference TRBV7-9 and TRBJ2-5): DTGVSQNPRHKITKRGQNVTFRCDPISEHNRLYWYRQTLGQGPEFLTYFQNEAQLEKSRLLSDRFSAERPKGSFSTLEIQRTEQGDSAMYLCASSPSSTDETQYFGPGTRLLVL.

The J gene is TRBJ2-5, the V gene TRBV27; 8 bases agree with TRBD1. Germline V CDR1 and CDR2: MNHEY, SMNVEV (reference sequence). The CDR3 runs to 15 residues. V lost 2 bases, J lost 4 bases, and 6 bases stayed unmatched. CDR3 in amino acids: CASSLGQGALETQYF. Here the CDR3 DNA reads TGTGCCAGCAGTTTAGGGCAGGGGGCTTTAGAGACCCAGTACTTC.

The chain uses TRBV9 and TRBJ2-7; 7 nucleotides line up with TRBD2. J lost 0 bases, V lost 4 bases, and 7 bases had no gene match. This CDR3 region has 15 residues. From germline, CDR1 is SGDLS and CDR2 YYNGEE. CDR3: CASSPKGGSSYEQYF. DNA for the CDR3: TGTGCCAGCAGCCCGAAGGGCGGGAGCTCCTACGAGCAGTACTTC.

A remark on this clonotype: One base away lies a much larger clone, so this may be a sequencing read error. This chain joins TRBV5-6 and TRBJ2-5, with TRBD2 matching 7 bases. The germline V gene encodes CDR1 SGHDT and CDR2 YYEEEE. The CDR3 sequence is 16 residues long. The CDR3 bases are TGTGCCAGCAGCCTGAGGACTAGGGGCGGTAGAGAGATCCAGTACTTC. Translating gives CASSLRTRGGREIQYF.

This clonotype has just a few counts. The V call is TRBV29-1, the J call TRBJ2-7; no reliable D call. This CDR3 spans 12 amino acids. Per germline, CDR1 SQVTM and CDR2 ANQGSEA. The germline V and J ends were trimmed by 0 bases and 3 bases, with 6 bases remaining between them. The DNA of the CDR3 is TGCAGCGTTGAAGACAGTTACTACGAGCAGTACTTC. Translating gives CSVEDSYYEQYF.

This clonotype was counted many times. The V call is TRBV4-1, the J call TRBJ2-7; D unresolved. The CDR3 contains 17 residues. V lost 0 bases to trimming and J lost 7 bases, with 22 bases between them. Germline CDR1 reads MGHRA; CDR2 reads YSYEKL. The DNA for the CDR3 is TGCGCCAGCAGCCAAGATCTGGCTCCACGTGGGTTCCGGGAGCAGTACTTC. This translates into CASSQDLAPRGFREQYF.

This clonotype was observed at least ten times. The chain joins TRBV11-2 to TRBJ2-1; possible D gene TRBD1, 6 bases. The CDR3 is 15 residues long. Germline assignment: CDR1 SGHAT and CDR2 FQNNGV. Trimming shortened V by 5 bases and J by 4 bases, and 15 bases separated the two germline ends. CDR3 in DNA: TGTGCCAGCAGCCCAGGGGCATCCGCATACAATGAGCAGTTCTTC. Translation: CASSPGASAYNEQFF.

The gene calls are TRBV19 and TRBJ2-1, with TRBD1 as a possible D gene (5 bases). The CDR3 has 17 amino acids. V was cut by 4 bases and J by 5 bases, with 21 bases left in between. The germline CDR1 and CDR2 sequences are LNHDA and SQIVND (reference sequence). CDR3 DNA: TGTGCCAGTAGTAAAGGGATGGCAGGGTCATTGGACAATGAGCAGTTCTTC. Its translation is CASSKGMAGSLDNEQFF.

In its sample, this clonotype was seen many times. CDR3 in amino acids: CASSQDNTQETQYF. The CDR3 DNA sequence: TGTGCCAGCAGCCAAGATAATACTCAAGAGACCCAGTACTTC. The J gene is TRBJ2-5, the V gene TRBV4-2; D gene ambiguous. Germline-derived CDR1 and CDR2 are LGHNA and YNFKEQ. This CDR3 is built from 14 residues. V was pared by 0 bases and J by 2 bases, with 7 bases between.

This clonotype was counted at least ten times. The rearrangement links TRBV4-2 to TRBJ1-1, with TRBD1 identical over 7 bases. V shed 0 bases, J shed 1 base, and the junction held 14 bases outside the gene matches. The CDR3 is 19 amino acids. The germline V gene encodes CDR1 LGHNA and CDR2 YNFKEQ. Written as DNA, the CDR3 is TGTGCCAGCAGCCAAGATGTTCCAGGGGGGTATGTTCCGAACACTGAAGCTTTCTTT. Translating gives CASSQDVPGGYVPNTEAFF.

The V and J genes are TRBV19 and TRBJ1-3; 8 positions agree with TRBD1. The V and J ends lost 4 bases and 2 bases, in that order; junction bases with no gene match: 4. Germline V gene sequence: CDR1 LNHDA, CDR2 SQIVND (reference sequence). The CDR3 has 15 residues. CDR3 region: CASSRQGTTGNTIYF. The CDR3 coding sequence is TGTGCCAGTAGTAGACAGGGGACAACTGGAAACACCATATATTTT.